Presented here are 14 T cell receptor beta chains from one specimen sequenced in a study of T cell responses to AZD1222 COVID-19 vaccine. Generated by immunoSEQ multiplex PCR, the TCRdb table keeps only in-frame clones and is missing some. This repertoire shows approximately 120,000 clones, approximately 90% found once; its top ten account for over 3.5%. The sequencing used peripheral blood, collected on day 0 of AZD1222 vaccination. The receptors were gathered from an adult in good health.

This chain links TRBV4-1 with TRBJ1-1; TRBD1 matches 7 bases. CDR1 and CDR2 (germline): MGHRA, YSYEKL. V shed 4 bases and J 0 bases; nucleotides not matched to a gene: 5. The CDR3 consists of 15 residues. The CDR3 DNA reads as TGCGCCAGCAGCCCTCAGACAGGGCTGAACACTGAAGCTTTCTTT. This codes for CASSPQTGLNTEAFF.

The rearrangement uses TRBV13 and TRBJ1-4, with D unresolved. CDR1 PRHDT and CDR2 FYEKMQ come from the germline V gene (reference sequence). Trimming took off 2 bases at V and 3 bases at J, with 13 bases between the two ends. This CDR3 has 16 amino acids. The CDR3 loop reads CASSLFRGTANEKLFF. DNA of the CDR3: TGTGCCAGCAGCTTATTCCGGGGTACGGCTAATGAAAAACTGTTTTTT.

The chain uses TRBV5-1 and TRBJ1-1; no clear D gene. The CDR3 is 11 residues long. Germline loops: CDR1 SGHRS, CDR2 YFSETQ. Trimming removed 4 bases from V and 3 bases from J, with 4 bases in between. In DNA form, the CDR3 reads TGCGCCAGCAGCCTCCACACTGAAGCTTTCTTT. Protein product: CASSLHTEAFF.

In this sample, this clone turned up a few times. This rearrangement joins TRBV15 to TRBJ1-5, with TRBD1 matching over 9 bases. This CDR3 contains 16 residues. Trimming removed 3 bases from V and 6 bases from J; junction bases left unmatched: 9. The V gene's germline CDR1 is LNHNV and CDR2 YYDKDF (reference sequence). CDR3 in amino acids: CATSSAQGARGQPQHF. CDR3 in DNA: TGTGCCACCAGCAGCGCACAGGGGGCAAGGGGTCAGCCCCAGCATTTT.

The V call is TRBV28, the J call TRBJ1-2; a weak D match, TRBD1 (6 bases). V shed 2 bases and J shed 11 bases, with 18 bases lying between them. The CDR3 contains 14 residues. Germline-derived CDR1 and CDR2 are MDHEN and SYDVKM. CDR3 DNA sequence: TGTGCCAGCAGTTTAAGTAGGACAGCGGTACCTTACACCTTC. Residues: CASSLSRTAVPYTF.

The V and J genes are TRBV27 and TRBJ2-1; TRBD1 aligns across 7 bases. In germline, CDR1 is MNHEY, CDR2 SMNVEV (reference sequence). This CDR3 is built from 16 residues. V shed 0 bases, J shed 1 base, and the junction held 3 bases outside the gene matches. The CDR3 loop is CASSLSGQNSYNEQFF. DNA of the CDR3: TGTGCCAGCAGTTTATCGGGACAGAATTCCTACAATGAGCAGTTCTTC.

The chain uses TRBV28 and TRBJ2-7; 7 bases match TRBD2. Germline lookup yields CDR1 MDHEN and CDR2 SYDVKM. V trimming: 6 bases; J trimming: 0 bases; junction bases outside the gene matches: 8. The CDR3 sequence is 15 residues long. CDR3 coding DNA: TGTGCCAGCAGAAGCATGGGGGGGATCTCCTACGAGCAGTACTTC. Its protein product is CASRSMGGISYEQYF.

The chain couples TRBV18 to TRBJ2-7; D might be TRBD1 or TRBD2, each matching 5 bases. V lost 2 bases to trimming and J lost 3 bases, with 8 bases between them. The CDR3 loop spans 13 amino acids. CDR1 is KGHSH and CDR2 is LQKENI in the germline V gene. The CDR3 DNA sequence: TGTGCCAGCTCACCATTGGGGGTCTACGAGCAGTACTTC. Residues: CASSPLGVYEQYF. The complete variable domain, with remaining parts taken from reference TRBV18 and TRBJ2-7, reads NAGVMQNPRHLVRRRGQEARLRCSPMKGHSHVYWYRQLPEEGLKFMVYLQKENIIDESGMPKERFSAEFPKEGPSILRIQQVVRGDSAAYFCASSPLGVYEQYFGPGTRLTVT.

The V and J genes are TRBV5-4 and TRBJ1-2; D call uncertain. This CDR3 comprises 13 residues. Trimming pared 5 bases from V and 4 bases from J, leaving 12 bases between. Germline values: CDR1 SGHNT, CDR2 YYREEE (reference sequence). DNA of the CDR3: TGTGCCAGCAGATATGACGGCGGCTATGGCTACACCTTC. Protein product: CASRYDGGYGYTF.

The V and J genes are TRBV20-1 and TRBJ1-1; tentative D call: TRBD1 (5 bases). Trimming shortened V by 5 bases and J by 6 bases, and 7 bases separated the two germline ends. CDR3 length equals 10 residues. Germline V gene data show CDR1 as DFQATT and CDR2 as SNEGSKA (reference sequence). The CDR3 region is CSAGGAEAFF. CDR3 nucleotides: TGCAGTGCTGGGGGGGCTGAAGCTTTCTTT.

This CDR3 is CASSLRPGASNTGELFF. As DNA, the CDR3 is TGTGCCAGCAGCTTACGGCCGGGGGCCTCGAACACCGGGGAGCTGTTTTTT. The rearrangement joins TRBV7-8 to TRBJ2-2, with D possibly being TRBD1 or TRBD2 (6 bases each). This CDR3 has 17 residues. V was clipped by 2 bases and J by 0 bases, with 13 bases between them. Germline CDR1 SGHVS, CDR2 FQNEAQ.

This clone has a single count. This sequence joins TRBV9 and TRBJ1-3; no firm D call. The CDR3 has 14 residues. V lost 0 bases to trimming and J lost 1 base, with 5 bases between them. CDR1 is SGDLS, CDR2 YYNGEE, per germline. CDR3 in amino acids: CASSVDQSGNTIYF. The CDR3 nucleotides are TGTGCCAGCAGCGTAGATCAATCTGGAAACACCATATATTTT. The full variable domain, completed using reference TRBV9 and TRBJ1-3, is DSGVTQTPKHLITATGQRVTLRCSPRSGDLSVYWYQQSLDQGLQFLIQYYNGEERAKGNILERFSAQQFPDLHSELNLSSLELGDSALYFCASSVDQSGNTIYFGEGSWLTVV.

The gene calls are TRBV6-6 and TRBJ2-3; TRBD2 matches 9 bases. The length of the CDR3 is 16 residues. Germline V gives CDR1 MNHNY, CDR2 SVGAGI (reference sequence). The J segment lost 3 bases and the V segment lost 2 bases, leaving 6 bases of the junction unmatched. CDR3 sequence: CASSYVRAGGTDTQYF. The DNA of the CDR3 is TGTGCCAGCAGTTACGTCAGAGCGGGGGGAACAGATACGCAGTATTTT.

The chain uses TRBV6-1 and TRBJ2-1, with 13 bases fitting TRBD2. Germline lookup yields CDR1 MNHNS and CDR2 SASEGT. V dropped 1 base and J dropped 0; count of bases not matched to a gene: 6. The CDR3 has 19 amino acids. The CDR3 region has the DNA TGTGCCAGCAGTGAAGACCAGGGACTAGCGGGGAGCTCCTACAATGAGCAGTTCTTC. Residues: CASSEDQGLAGSSYNEQFF.